This record looks at one TCR beta chain sequence and its context. The table lists this clone with a few counts. The specificity of this receptor is unknown. Base qualities are not provided; no much larger clone lies one nucleotide away. This sample stems from a study of blood T cell repertoires in COVID-19 (TCRdb year 2020). Regarding the study in general: Samples from collaborators originated in the United States, Italy and Spain and spanned both the acute and convalescent phases of COVID-19. The prospective study material was composed of cDNA or gDNA derived from T cells, B-cell-depleted T cells, or PBMCs. Deeply sampled blood TCRbeta repertoires from subjects exposed to, actively infected with, or recovered from COVID-19 were included in the dataset. The repertoires were made available in a free public database intended to serve as a resource for research on the immune response to SARS-CoV-2. The samples were drawn from the first 160 participants of the ongoing ImmuneRACE study and from 950 to 1,500 subjects provided by 6 global collaborators. Nearly every sample came with metadata listing a de-identified subject ID, COVID-19 status, age in years and sex. Where available, HLA class I and class II types were obtained from metadata supplied by the sample provider rather than from assay-based typing.

V and J lose 4 bases and 2 bases, and a span of 12 bases separates them. There are 15 amino acids in the CDR3, from cysteine to phenylalanine inclusive. Only the CDR3 DNA is retained, 45 bases long and in frame from the first base. CDR1 and CDR2, looked up from the germline V gene, are SGHRS and YFSETQ. TCRbeta CDR3 regions were amplified from genomic DNA by means of the immunoSEQ Assay, a bias-controlled multiplex PCR. As for how the authors treated the data: Within the assay, amplification of reference gene primers was used to estimate how many nucleated cells each sample contained. To quantify the absolute abundance of each unique TCRbeta CDR3 rearrangement, sequence reads were collapsed and filtered. For each sample, productive Simpson clonality was calculated as the square root of Simpson's diversity index across productive rearrangements. TCRdb took this table from immuneACCESS and kept in-frame rearrangements with V and J called. Such tables lack part of the clones; where checked against another copy, unresolved V genes explain under half of the gap, and the rest is unexplained. V, J and clone size were drawn from that table, and D and trimming were deduced from the DNA. The sample yields some 250,000 clones; about 68% were counted once. The ten largest make up 3.3% of the sample.

Collaborating institutions collected whole blood in K2EDTA tubes following their own protocols. Collaborator samples were shipped for TCRbeta analysis as frozen whole blood, isolated PBMCs, or DNA extracted from either sample type. Broad study findings and their caveats: The quantity of clinical and demographic metadata differed by source and by participant and was supplied without curation.

The chain uses TRBV5-1 and TRBJ2-2; a tentative D match to TRBD1 spans 6 bases. The TCR comes from an elderly woman with acute or convalescent COVID-19. Source material: peripheral blood. The CDR3 corresponds to CASSKGTSNTGELFF. The DNA sequence is given as TGCGCCAGCAGCAAAGGGACATCCAACACCGGGGAGCTGTTTTTT. Reference TRBV5-1 and TRBJ2-2 genes cover what lies past the CDR3, so the full variable domain is KAGVTQTPRYLIKTRGQQVTLSCSPISGHRSVSWYQQTPGQGLQFLFEYFSETQRNKGNFPGRFSGRQFSNSRSEMNVSTLELGDSALYLCASSKGTSNTGELFFGEGSRLTVL.